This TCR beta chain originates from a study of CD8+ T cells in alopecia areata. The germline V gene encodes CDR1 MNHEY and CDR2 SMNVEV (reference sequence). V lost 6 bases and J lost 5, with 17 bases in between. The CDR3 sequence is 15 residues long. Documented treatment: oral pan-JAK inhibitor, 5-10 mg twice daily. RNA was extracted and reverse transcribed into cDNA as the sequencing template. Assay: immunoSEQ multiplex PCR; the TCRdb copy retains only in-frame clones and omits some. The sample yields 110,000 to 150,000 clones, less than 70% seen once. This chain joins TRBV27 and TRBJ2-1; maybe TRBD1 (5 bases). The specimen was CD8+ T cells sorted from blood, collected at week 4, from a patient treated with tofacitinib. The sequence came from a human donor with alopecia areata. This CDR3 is CASSLPATGDNEQFF. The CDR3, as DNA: TGTGCCAGCAGCCTACCGGCTACAGGCGACAATGAGCAGTTCTTC.